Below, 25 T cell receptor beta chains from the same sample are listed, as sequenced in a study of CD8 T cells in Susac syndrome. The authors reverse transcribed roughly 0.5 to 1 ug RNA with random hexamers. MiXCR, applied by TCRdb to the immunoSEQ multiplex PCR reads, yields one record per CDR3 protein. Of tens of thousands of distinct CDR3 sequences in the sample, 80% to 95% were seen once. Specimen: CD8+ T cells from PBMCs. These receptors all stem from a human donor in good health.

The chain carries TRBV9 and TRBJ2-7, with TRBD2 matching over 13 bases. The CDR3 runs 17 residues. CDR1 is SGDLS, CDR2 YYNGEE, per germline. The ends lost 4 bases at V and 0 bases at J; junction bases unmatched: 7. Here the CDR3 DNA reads TGTGCCAGCAGCCCCGGGACTAGCGGGGTTCCCTCCTACGAGCAGTACTTC. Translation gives CASSPGTSGVPSYEQYF.

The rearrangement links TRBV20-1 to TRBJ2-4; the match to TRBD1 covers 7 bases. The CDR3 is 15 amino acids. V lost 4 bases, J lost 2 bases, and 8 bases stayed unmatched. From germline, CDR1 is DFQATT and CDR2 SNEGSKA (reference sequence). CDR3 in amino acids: CSAKETGYSKNIQYF. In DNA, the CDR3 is TGCAGTGCTAAGGAGACAGGGTATTCCAAAAACATTCAGTACTTC.

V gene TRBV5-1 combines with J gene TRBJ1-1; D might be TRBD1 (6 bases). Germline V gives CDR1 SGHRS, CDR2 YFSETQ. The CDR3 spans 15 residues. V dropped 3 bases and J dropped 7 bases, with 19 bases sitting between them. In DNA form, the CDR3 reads TGCGCCAGCAGCTCCGGACAGCATCATAACGATGAAGCTTTCTTT. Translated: CASSSGQHHNDEAFF.

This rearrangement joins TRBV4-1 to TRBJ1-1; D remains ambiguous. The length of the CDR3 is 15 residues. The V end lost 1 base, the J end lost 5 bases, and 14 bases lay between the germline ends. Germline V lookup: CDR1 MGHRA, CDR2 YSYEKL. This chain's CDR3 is CASSQVSGITTEAFF. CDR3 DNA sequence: TGCGCCAGCAGCCAAGTTTCCGGGATAACAACTGAAGCTTTCTTT.

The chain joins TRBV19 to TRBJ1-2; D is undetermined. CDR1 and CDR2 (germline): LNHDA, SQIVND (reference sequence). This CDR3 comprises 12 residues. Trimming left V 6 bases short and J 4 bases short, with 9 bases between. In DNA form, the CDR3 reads TGTGCCAGTAGACCGTCCTCCTATGGCTACACCTTC. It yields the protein CASRPSSYGYTF.

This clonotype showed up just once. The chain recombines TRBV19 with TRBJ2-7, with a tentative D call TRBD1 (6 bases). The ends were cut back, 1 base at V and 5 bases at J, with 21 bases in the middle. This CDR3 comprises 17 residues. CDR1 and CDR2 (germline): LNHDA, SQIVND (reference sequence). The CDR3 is CASSIGVRDMKNNEQYF. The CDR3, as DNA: TGTGCCAGTAGTATAGGGGTCCGGGACATGAAGAATAACGAGCAGTACTTC.

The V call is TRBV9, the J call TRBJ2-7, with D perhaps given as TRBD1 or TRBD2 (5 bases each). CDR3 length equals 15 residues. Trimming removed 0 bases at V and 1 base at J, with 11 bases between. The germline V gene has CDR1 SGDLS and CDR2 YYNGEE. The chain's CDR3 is CASSVAGAPSYEQYF. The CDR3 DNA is TGTGCCAGCAGCGTAGCCGGGGCTCCATCCTACGAGCAGTACTTC. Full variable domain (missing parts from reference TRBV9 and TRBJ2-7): DSGVTQTPKHLITATGQRVTLRCSPRSGDLSVYWYQQSLDQGLQFLIQYYNGEERAKGNILERFSAQQFPDLHSELNLSSLELGDSALYFCASSVAGAPSYEQYFGPGTRLTVT.

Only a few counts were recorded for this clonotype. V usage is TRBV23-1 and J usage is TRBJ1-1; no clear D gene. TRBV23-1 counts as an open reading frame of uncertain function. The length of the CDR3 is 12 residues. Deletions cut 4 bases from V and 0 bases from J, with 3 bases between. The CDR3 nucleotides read TGCGCCAGCAGTCGACTGAACACTGAAGCTTTCTTT. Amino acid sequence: CASSRLNTEAFF.

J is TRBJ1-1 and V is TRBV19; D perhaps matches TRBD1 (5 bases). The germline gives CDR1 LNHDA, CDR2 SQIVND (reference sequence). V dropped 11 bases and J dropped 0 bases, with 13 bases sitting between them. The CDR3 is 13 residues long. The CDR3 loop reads CAVLVGLNTEAFF. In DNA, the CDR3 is TGTGCCGTCCTAGTGGGACTGAACACTGAAGCTTTCTTT.

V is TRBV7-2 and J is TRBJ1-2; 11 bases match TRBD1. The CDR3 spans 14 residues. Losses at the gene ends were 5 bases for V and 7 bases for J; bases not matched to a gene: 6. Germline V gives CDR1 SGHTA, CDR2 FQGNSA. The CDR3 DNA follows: TGTGCCAGCAGCCTGGGACAGGGGGGCTCTGGCTACACCTTC. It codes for CASSLGQGGSGYTF.

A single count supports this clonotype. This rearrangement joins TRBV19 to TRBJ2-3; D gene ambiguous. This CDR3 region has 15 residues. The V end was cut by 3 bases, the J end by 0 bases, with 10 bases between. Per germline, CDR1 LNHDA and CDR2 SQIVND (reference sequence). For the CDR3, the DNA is TGTGCCAGTAGTATTCTACAGACTAGCACAGATACGCAGTATTTT. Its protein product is CASSILQTSTDTQYF.

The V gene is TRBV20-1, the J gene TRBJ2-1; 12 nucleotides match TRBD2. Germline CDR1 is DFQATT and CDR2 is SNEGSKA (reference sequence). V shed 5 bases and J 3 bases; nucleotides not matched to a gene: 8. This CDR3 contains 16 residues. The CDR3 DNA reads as TGCAGTGCTCCGAGGACTAGCGGGATTTACTACAATGAGCAGTTCTTC. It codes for CSAPRTSGIYYNEQFF.

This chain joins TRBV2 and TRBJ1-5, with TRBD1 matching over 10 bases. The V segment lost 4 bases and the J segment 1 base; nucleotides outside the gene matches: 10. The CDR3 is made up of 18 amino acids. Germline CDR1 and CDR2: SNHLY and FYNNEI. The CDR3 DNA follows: TGTGCCAGCAGTGTACGGACAGGGGGAACCCGGAGCAATCAGCCCCAGCATTTT. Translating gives CASSVRTGGTRSNQPQHF.

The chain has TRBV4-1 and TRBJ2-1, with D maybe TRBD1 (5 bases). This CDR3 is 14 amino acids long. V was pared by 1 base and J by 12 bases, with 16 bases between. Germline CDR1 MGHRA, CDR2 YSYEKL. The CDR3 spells CASSQGARGQLQFF. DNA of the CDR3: TGCGCCAGCAGCCAAGGTGCTAGGGGCCAGCTGCAGTTCTTC.

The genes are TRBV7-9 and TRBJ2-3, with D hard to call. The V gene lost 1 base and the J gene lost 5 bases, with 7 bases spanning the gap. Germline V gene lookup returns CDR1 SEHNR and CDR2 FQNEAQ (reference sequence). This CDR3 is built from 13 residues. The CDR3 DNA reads TGTGCCAGCAGCTTAGGAACGCGAGATACGCAGTATTTT. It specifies CASSLGTRDTQYF.

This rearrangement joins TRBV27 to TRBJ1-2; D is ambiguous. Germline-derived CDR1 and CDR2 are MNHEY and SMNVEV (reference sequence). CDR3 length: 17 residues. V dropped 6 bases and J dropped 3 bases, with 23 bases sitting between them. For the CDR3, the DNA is TGTGCCAGCAGCCCCATCCCCCTCACCATTTCGGACTATGGCTACACCTTC. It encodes CASSPIPLTISDYGYTF.

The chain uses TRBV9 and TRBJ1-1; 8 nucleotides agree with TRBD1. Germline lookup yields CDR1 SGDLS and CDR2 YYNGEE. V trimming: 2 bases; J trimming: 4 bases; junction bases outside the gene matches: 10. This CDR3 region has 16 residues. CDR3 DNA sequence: TGTGCCAGCAGCGTGTCCCCCGGACAGGGTAGCACTGAAGCTTTCTTT. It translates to CASSVSPGQGSTEAFF.

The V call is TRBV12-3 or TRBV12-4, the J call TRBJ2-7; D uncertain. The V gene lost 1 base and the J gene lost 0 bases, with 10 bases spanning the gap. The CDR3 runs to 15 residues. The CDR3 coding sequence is TGTGCCAGCAGTTTAGAGGTCGGAACCTCCTACGAGCAGTACTTC. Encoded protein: CASSLEVGTSYEQYF.

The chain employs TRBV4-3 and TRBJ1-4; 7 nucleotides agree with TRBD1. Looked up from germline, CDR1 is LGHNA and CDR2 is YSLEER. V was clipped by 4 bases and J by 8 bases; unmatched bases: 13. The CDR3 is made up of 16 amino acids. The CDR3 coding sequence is TGCGCCAGCAGCCGAGAACCGGGACAGCCGGGGGAAAAACTGTTTTTT. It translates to CASSREPGQPGEKLFF.

The CDR3 coding sequence is TGTGCCAGCAGTGAGCGAGCGGGAGGGCCTTCGGATGAGCAGTTCTTC. This codes for CASSERAGGPSDEQFF. The J gene is TRBJ2-1, the V gene TRBV6-4; TRBD2 matches 10 bases. This CDR3 has 16 amino acids. The V gene's germline CDR1 is MRHNA and CDR2 SNTAGT. V shed 3 bases, J shed 8 bases, and the junction held 10 bases outside the gene matches.

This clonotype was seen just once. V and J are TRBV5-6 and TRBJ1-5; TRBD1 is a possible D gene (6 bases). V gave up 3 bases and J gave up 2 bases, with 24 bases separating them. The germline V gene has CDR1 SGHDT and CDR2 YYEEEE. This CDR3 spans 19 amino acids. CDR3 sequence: CASSYWSLDSRGRNQPQHF. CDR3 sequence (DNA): TGTGCCAGCAGCTATTGGTCTCTGGACAGCCGTGGACGCAATCAGCCCCAGCATTTT.

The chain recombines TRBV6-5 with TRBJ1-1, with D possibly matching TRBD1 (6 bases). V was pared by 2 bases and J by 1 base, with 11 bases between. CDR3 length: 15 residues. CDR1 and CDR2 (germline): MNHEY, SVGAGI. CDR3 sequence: CASSYQQGSNTEAFF. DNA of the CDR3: TGTGCCAGCAGTTACCAACAGGGTTCGAACACTGAAGCTTTCTTT.

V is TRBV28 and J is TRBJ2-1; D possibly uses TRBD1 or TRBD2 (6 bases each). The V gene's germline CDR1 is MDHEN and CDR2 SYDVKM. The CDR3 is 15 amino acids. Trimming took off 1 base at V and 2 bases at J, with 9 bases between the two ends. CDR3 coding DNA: TGTGCCAGCAGTTTATTGGGGGGCGCCTACAATGAGCAGTTCTTC. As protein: CASSLLGGAYNEQFF.

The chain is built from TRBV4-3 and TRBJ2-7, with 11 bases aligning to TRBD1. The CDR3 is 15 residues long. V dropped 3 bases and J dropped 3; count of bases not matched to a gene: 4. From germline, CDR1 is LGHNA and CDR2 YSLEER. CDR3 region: CASSHLGQGVYEQYF. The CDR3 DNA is TGCGCCAGCAGCCACCTGGGACAGGGGGTCTACGAGCAGTACTTC.

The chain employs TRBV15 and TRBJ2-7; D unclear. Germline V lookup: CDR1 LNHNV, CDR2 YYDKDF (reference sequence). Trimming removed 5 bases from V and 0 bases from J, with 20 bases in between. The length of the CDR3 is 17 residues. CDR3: CATSASLVGGSSYEQYF. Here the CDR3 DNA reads TGTGCCACCAGCGCCTCCCTAGTTGGCGGCAGCTCCTACGAGCAGTACTTC.